The 8 T cell receptor beta chains below come from one sample, sequenced in a study of early T cells in non-severe SARS-CoV-2 infection. TCRdb re-called the 5' RACE reads with MiXCR, one entry per CDR3 protein. This sample yields tens of thousands of distinct CDR3 sequences, of which approximately 5.9% are seen a single time; around 4.8% belongs to the top ten. Sequencing was performed on whole blood. These TCRs come from an adult who was a healthcare worker with PCR-confirmed SARS-CoV-2 infection or an uninfected control (not recorded which).

The gene calls are TRBV20-1 and TRBJ2-1; TRBD2 matches at 12 bases. This CDR3 region has 16 residues. Germline lookup yields CDR1 DFQATT and CDR2 SNEGSKA (reference sequence). The ends lost 4 bases at V and 9 bases at J; junction bases unmatched: 13. The CDR3 DNA follows: TGCAGTGCTATCGCTAGCGGGAGGGTCCTAAACTCTGAGCAGTTCTTC. It specifies CSAIASGRVLNSEQFF.

This clonotype was picked up many times. The chain recombines TRBV18 with TRBJ2-7; either TRBD1 or TRBD2 may supply D (5 bases each). The CDR3 covers 13 residues. The germline CDR1 and CDR2 sequences are KGHSH and LQKENI. V was cut by 3 bases and J by 5 bases, with 11 bases left in between. The CDR3 nucleotides are TGTGCCAGCTCACCGCCCGGGGCTGACGAGCAGTACTTC. Protein sequence: CASSPPGADEQYF.

Ten or more counts support this clonotype. This chain links TRBV3-1 with TRBJ1-2; D is unresolved. This CDR3 contains 15 residues. V shed 3 bases and J shed 5 bases, with 16 bases lying between them. Per the germline V gene, CDR1 is LGHDT and CDR2 is YNNKEL (reference sequence). CDR3 residues: CASSHLGNRDYGYTF. The CDR3, as DNA: TGTGCCAGCAGCCATCTTGGTAACAGAGATTATGGCTACACCTTC.

The J gene is TRBJ2-7, the V gene TRBV7-2, with D perhaps being TRBD1 or TRBD2 (5 bases each). Germline V lookup: CDR1 SGHTA, CDR2 FQGNSA. Trimming pared 6 bases from V and 0 bases from J, leaving 24 bases between. The CDR3 covers 18 residues. Written as DNA, the CDR3 is TGTGCCAGCAGTTTAATTCCCCCCGGGACGGGAAGCTCCTACGAGCAGTACTTC. It codes for CASSLIPPGTGSSYEQYF.

This clonotype was picked up many times. The chain has TRBV12-3 or TRBV12-4 and TRBJ2-7; maybe TRBD1 (6 bases). The CDR3 consists of 16 residues. Trimming took 5 bases from V and 2 from J, leaving 19 bases between them. The CDR3 DNA sequence: TGTGCCAGCAGTCTCTCTATCAGGACAGTAGCCTACGAGCAGTACTTC. It encodes CASSLSIRTVAYEQYF.

This clonotype was seen ten or more times. The chain combines TRBV6-5 with TRBJ2-3; TRBD1 might be the D (8 bases). CDR1 and CDR2 from the germline V gene are MNHEY and SVGAGI. V dropped 6 bases and J dropped 4 bases, with 17 bases sitting between them. This CDR3 comprises 15 residues. CDR3: CASSGGQGAPDTQYF. Here the CDR3 DNA reads TGTGCCAGCAGCGGGGGGCAGGGGGCACCAGATACGCAGTATTTT.

Many counts were recorded for this clonotype. CDR3 amino acids: CASSFGQGAGWSNQPQHF. In DNA, the CDR3 is TGTGCCAGCAGTTTCGGACAGGGGGCGGGATGGAGCAATCAGCCCCAGCATTTT. The chain couples TRBV6-6 to TRBJ1-5; 11 bases line up with TRBD1. Germline CDR1 is MNHNY and CDR2 is SVGAGI (reference sequence). Trimming cost V 4 bases and J 1 base; bases outside gene matches: 9. This CDR3 contains 18 residues.

The chain recombines TRBV5-1 with TRBJ2-3; D unresolved. The CDR3 spans 12 residues. V was clipped by 2 bases and J by 8 bases, with 9 bases between them. Germline loops: CDR1 SGHRS, CDR2 YFSETQ. The CDR3 loop reads CASSFESSTQYF. In nucleotides, the CDR3 is TGCGCCAGCAGCTTCGAAAGCTCTACGCAGTATTTT.